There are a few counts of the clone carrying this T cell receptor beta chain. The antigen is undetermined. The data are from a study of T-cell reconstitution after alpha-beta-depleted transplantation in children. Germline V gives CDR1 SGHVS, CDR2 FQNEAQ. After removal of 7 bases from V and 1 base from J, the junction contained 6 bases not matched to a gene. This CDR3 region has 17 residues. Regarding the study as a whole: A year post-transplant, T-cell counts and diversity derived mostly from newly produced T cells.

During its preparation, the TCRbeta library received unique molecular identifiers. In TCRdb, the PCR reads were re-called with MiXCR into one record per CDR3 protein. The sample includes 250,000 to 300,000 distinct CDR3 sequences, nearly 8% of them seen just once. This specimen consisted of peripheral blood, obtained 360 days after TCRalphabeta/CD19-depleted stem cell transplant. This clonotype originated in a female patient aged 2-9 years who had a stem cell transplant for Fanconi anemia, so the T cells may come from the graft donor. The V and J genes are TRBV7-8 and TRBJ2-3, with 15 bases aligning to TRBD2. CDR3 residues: CASKGTSGGTRTDTQYF. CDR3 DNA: TGTGCCAGCAAGGGGACTAGCGGGGGGACACGCACAGATACGCAGTATTTT.